These 26 T cell receptor beta chains share one sample of origin, sequenced in a study of technical replicates of blood from a few donors. Assay: immunoSEQ multiplex PCR; the TCRdb copy retains only in-frame clones and omits some. This sample has tens of thousands of clones, with roughly 96% found just once. Sequencing used T cells isolated from PBMCs. The source of these receptors is a human donor in good health.

The gene calls are TRBV13 and TRBJ2-3; D might be TRBD2 (7 bases). Per germline, CDR1 PRHDT and CDR2 FYEKMQ (reference sequence). This CDR3 is built from 15 residues. The V end was cut by 3 bases, the J end by 1 base, with 11 bases between. The CDR3 DNA follows: TGTGCCAGCAGCTTTAGGGGGGGCCGCACAGATACGCAGTATTTT. Translating it yields CASSFRGGRTDTQYF. Filled out from reference TRBV13 and TRBJ2-3, the complete variable domain reads AAGVIQSPRHLIKEKRETATLKCYPIPRHDTVYWYQQGPGQDPQFLISFYEKMQSDKGSIPDRFSAQQFSDYHSELNMSSLELGDSALYFCASSFRGGRTDTQYFGPGTRLTVL.

The rearrangement joins TRBV9 to TRBJ2-3; TRBD2 agrees at 11 bases. CDR3 length equals 16 residues. Germline CDR1 is SGDLS and CDR2 is YYNGEE. The ends lost 4 bases at V and 0 bases at J; junction bases unmatched: 4. The CDR3 region is CASSSWTSGSTDTQYF. The CDR3 region has the DNA TGTGCCAGCAGCTCGTGGACTAGCGGGAGCACAGATACGCAGTATTTT. Variable domain in full (rest from reference TRBV9 and TRBJ2-3): DSGVTQTPKHLITATGQRVTLRCSPRSGDLSVYWYQQSLDQGLQFLIQYYNGEERAKGNILERFSAQQFPDLHSELNLSSLELGDSALYFCASSSWTSGSTDTQYFGPGTRLTVL.

The chain uses TRBV5-4 and TRBJ2-1, with TRBD2 matching over 12 bases. CDR1 and CDR2 (germline): SGHNT, YYREEE (reference sequence). Trimming cost V 5 bases and J 7 bases; bases outside gene matches: 7. The CDR3 consists of 15 residues. Here the CDR3 DNA reads TGTGCCAGCAGACGACTAGCGGGAGATGCGAATGAGCAGTTCTTC. Encoded protein: CASRRLAGDANEQFF.

CDR3 amino acids: CASSPGLAGETQYF. The CDR3 DNA reads TGTGCCAGCTCACCGGGACTAGCGGGGGAGACCCAGTACTTC. V and J are TRBV18 and TRBJ2-5; 13 bases match TRBD2. CDR1 KGHSH and CDR2 LQKENI come from the germline V gene. The CDR3 spans 14 residues. The V gene end was trimmed by 3 bases and the J gene end by 5 bases; junction bases not matched to a gene: 0.

The gene calls are TRBV27 and TRBJ1-2; TRBD1 might be the D (6 bases). Trimming left V 7 bases short and J 2 bases short, with 14 bases between. The CDR3 covers 14 residues. Germline V lookup: CDR1 MNHEY, CDR2 SMNVEV (reference sequence). The CDR3 region is CASKSTGTNYGYTF. Here the CDR3 DNA reads TGTGCCAGCAAGTCCACAGGGACGAACTATGGCTACACCTTC.

The chain has TRBV5-4 and TRBJ1-1, with a tentative D call TRBD1 (5 bases). Germline V gene data show CDR1 as SGHNT and CDR2 as YYREEE (reference sequence). V was clipped by 3 bases and J by 2 bases, with 14 bases between them. The CDR3 runs to 15 residues. The CDR3 DNA sequence: TGTGCCAGCAGCTCCTCAGGGTTGGGAAACACTGAAGCTTTCTTT. As protein: CASSSSGLGNTEAFF. The full variable domain, completed using reference TRBV5-4 and TRBJ1-1, is ETGVTQSPTHLIKTRGQQVTLRCSSQSGHNTVSWYQQALGQGPQFIFQYYREEENGRGNFPPRFSGLQFPNYSSELNVNALELDDSALYLCASSSSGLGNTEAFFGQGTRLTVV.

V usage is TRBV27 and J usage is TRBJ2-4, with 9 bases identical to TRBD1. This CDR3 spans 15 amino acids. Germline V gene sequence: CDR1 MNHEY, CDR2 SMNVEV (reference sequence). V was clipped by 5 bases and J by 4 bases; unmatched bases: 6. For the CDR3, the DNA is TGTGCCAGCAGTCCTTTCGGGACAGGGAAAAACATTCAGTACTTC. Translation: CASSPFGTGKNIQYF.

The V and J genes are TRBV4-1 and TRBJ2-1; 8 bases are shared with TRBD1. V shed 5 bases and J 5 bases; nucleotides not matched to a gene: 8. Germline CDR1 MGHRA, CDR2 YSYEKL. The CDR3 is 15 amino acids. The CDR3: CASSVRDRKDNEQFF. The DNA of the CDR3 is TGCGCCAGCAGCGTCCGGGACAGGAAAGACAATGAGCAGTTCTTC.

The rearrangement links TRBV9 to TRBJ2-1, with 10 bases aligning to TRBD2. This CDR3 spans 15 amino acids. Germline V CDR1 and CDR2: SGDLS, YYNGEE. The V segment lost 3 bases and the J segment 6 bases; nucleotides outside the gene matches: 6. Here the CDR3 DNA reads TGTGCCAGCAGCGGATCTAGCGGGGGCCCCAATGAGCAGTTCTTC. This gives the protein CASSGSSGGPNEQFF.

The V call is TRBV27, the J call TRBJ2-5, with 11 bases identical to TRBD2. The assigned J gene may be wrong: the sequence end matches TRBJ2-7 better. Germline V gene lookup returns CDR1 MNHEY and CDR2 SMNVEV (reference sequence). CDR3 length equals 15 residues. CDR3 loop: CASRDTSGRTYEQYF. In DNA form, the CDR3 reads TGTGCCAGCAGGGACACTAGCGGGAGAACCTACGAGCAGTACTTC.

This chain uses TRBV5-1 with TRBJ1-2; 9 nucleotides line up with TRBD1. The CDR3 runs 15 residues. Losses at the gene ends were 4 bases for V and 5 bases for J; bases not matched to a gene: 9. CDR1 and CDR2 (germline): SGHRS, YFSETQ. The CDR3 coding sequence is TGCGCCAGCAGCGGAACAGGGGGCGGCACTTATGGCTACACCTTC. Protein: CASSGTGGGTYGYTF.

This clone is a singleton in its sample. The chain carries TRBV19 and TRBJ2-7, with D uncertain. Trimming cost V 6 bases and J 0 bases, with 9 bases left between them. Germline V lookup: CDR1 LNHDA, CDR2 SQIVND (reference sequence). This CDR3 comprises 13 residues. CDR3 loop: CASREASSYEQYF. The CDR3, as DNA: TGTGCCAGTAGAGAAGCGAGCTCCTACGAGCAGTACTTC.

V and J are TRBV25-1 and TRBJ2-3; the D gene is possibly TRBD2 (5 bases). Trimming pared 0 bases from V and 3 bases from J, leaving 10 bases between. Germline V gene sequence: CDR1 MGHDK, CDR2 SYGVNS. The CDR3 spans 15 residues. CDR3 DNA sequence: TGTGCCAGCAGTGAATATAATACGGGAACAGATACGCAGTATTTT. Residues: CASSEYNTGTDTQYF. The full variable domain, rest sourced from reference TRBV25-1 and TRBJ2-3, is EADIYQTPRYLVIGTGKKITLECSQTMGHDKMYWYQQDPGMELHLIHYSYGVNSTEKGDLSSESTVSRIRTEHFPLTLESARPSHTSQYLCASSEYNTGTDTQYFGPGTRLTVL.

V gene TRBV28 combines with J gene TRBJ1-2; tentative D call: TRBD1 (5 bases). There are 13 residues in the CDR3. V gave up 3 bases and J gave up 8 bases, with 13 bases separating them. Germline assignment: CDR1 MDHEN and CDR2 SYDVKM. Here the CDR3 reads CASSFTGRGGYTF. The DNA of the CDR3 is TGTGCCAGCAGTTTTACGGGGAGGGGAGGCTACACCTTC.

The chain employs TRBV29-1 and TRBJ2-1; 8 bases line up with TRBD2. Germline assignment: CDR1 SQVTM and CDR2 ANQGSEA. The CDR3 is 15 amino acids. After removal of 4 bases from V and 4 bases from J, the junction contained 9 bases not matched to a gene. The CDR3 loop is CSVGSGRVYYNEQFF. The CDR3 DNA sequence: TGCAGCGTTGGAAGCGGGAGAGTTTATTACAATGAGCAGTTCTTC.

The sample holds one count of this clone. The V gene is TRBV28, the J gene TRBJ2-7, with 8 bases that match TRBD1. This CDR3 spans 13 amino acids. V trimming: 7 bases; J trimming: 3 bases; junction bases outside the gene matches: 5. Germline values: CDR1 MDHEN, CDR2 SYDVKM. CDR3 DNA sequence: TGTGCCAGCATTGCCGGGACAGGCTACGAGCAGTACTTC. This gives the protein CASIAGTGYEQYF.

This sequence joins TRBV11-2 and TRBJ2-7; D perhaps matches TRBD1 (6 bases). With 3 bases removed from V and 3 bases from J, the gap between germline ends came to 12 bases. This CDR3 spans 14 amino acids. Germline V lookup: CDR1 SGHAT, CDR2 FQNNGV. In nucleotides, the CDR3 is TGTGCCAGCAGCTTTGCGGACAGACTCTACGAGCAGTACTTC. Translated: CASSFADRLYEQYF.

The chain uses TRBV27 and TRBJ1-2; the D is unclear. The CDR3 runs 16 residues. Trimming took off 5 bases at V and 4 bases at J, with 20 bases between the two ends. Per germline, CDR1 MNHEY and CDR2 SMNVEV (reference sequence). CDR3: CASSLHPFDGGYGYTF. The CDR3 DNA is TGTGCCAGCAGTCTCCACCCCTTCGACGGAGGCTATGGCTACACCTTC.

The genes are TRBV2 and TRBJ1-2; 9 nucleotides match TRBD1. Germline CDR1 reads SNHLY; CDR2 reads FYNNEI. Unmatched junction bases numbered 8, after V lost 7 bases and J lost 8 bases. There are 13 residues in the CDR3. The chain's CDR3 is CASKGQGPWGYTF. As DNA, the CDR3 is TGTGCCAGCAAGGGACAGGGCCCGTGGGGCTACACCTTC.

The V and J genes are TRBV29-1 and TRBJ2-1, with 8 nucleotides matching TRBD2. Germline CDR1 is SQVTM and CDR2 is ANQGSEA. V lost 3 bases and J lost 7; bases outside the gene matches: 8. This CDR3 region has 14 residues. The CDR3 region has the DNA TGCAGCGTTGATTTAGCGGGAATCGGGAATGAGCAGTTCTTC. It is translated as CSVDLAGIGNEQFF.

CDR3 in DNA: TGCGCCAGCAGCCAAGTACAGGGTGAAAAACTGTTTTTT. Its translation: CASSQVQGEKLFF. The chain combines TRBV4-1 with TRBJ1-4, with a weak D call TRBD1 (6 bases). V dropped 1 base and J dropped 7 bases, with 7 bases sitting between them. The germline V gene has CDR1 MGHRA and CDR2 YSYEKL. This CDR3 region has 13 residues.

V usage is TRBV9 and J usage is TRBJ2-1; D possibly corresponds to TRBD2 (6 bases). CDR1 is SGDLS and CDR2 is YYNGEE in the germline V gene. The CDR3 runs 19 residues. With 2 bases removed from V and 8 bases from J, the gap between germline ends came to 29 bases. The CDR3 here is CASSVSLGLMKDRLDEQFF. The CDR3, as DNA: TGTGCCAGCAGCGTCTCCCTAGGACTAATGAAAGATAGGCTGGATGAGCAGTTCTTC.

The chain combines TRBV4-1 with TRBJ1-2, with 9 bases identical to TRBD1. Germline CDR1 MGHRA, CDR2 YSYEKL. The ends lost 0 bases at V and 5 bases at J; junction bases unmatched: 16. The CDR3 sequence is 19 residues long. CDR3 sequence (DNA): TGCGCCAGCAGCCAAGAGGGGGGGGGACAGGGCAAACCTAGTTATGGCTACACCTTC. Protein product: CASSQEGGGQGKPSYGYTF.

The rearrangement links TRBV9 to TRBJ2-1; D unclear. V gave up 4 bases and J gave up 7 bases, with 15 bases separating them. Germline V gene data show CDR1 as SGDLS and CDR2 as YYNGEE. The CDR3 length is 14 residues. The CDR3 protein is CASSNYLEGNEQFF. The CDR3 bases are TGTGCCAGCAGCAACTACCTTGAAGGAAATGAGCAGTTCTTC.

The V and J genes are TRBV5-1 and TRBJ2-3; possibly TRBD1 for D (6 bases). This CDR3 has 13 amino acids. The V gene's germline CDR1 is SGHRS and CDR2 YFSETQ. Trimming removed 4 bases at V and 4 bases at J, with 10 bases between. CDR3 loop: CASSEQGSDTQYF. The CDR3 nucleotides are TGCGCCAGCAGCGAACAGGGTTCAGATACGCAGTATTTT.

The rearrangement uses TRBV19 and TRBJ2-7; 11 nucleotides agree with TRBD1. The CDR3 contains 15 residues. Germline V gene sequence: CDR1 LNHDA, CDR2 SQIVND (reference sequence). V dropped 3 bases and J dropped 2; count of bases not matched to a gene: 3. The DNA for the CDR3 is TGTGCCAGTAGTATTCTGGGACAGGGGGCCTACGAGCAGTACTTC. This encodes CASSILGQGAYEQYF.